Below are 19 T cell receptor beta chains sequenced from a single sample in a study of shared clonotypes between healthy human individuals. The assay was immunoSEQ multiplex PCR, and TCRdb's table has in-frame clones only and misses some. The repertoire holds about 1.5 million clones, with nearly 99% as singletons. The sample was naive CD4+ T cells sorted from blood. Sample subset: CD45RA+ positively selected. The receptors here all came from a man between 25 and 39 years old in good health.

The gene calls are TRBV5-4 and TRBJ1-1; 7 nucleotides agree with TRBD1. Per germline, CDR1 SGHNT and CDR2 YYREEE (reference sequence). The V segment lost 3 bases and the J segment 6 bases; nucleotides outside the gene matches: 5. The CDR3 has 13 amino acids. This CDR3 is CASSSRTGSEAFF. CDR3 nucleotides: TGTGCCAGCAGCTCAAGGACAGGCTCTGAAGCTTTCTTT.

The chain combines TRBV9 with TRBJ2-1; possible D gene TRBD1, 7 bases. The germline V and J ends were trimmed by 6 bases and 0 bases, with 16 bases remaining between them. The germline gives CDR1 SGDLS, CDR2 YYNGEE. The CDR3 extends over 16 amino acids. As DNA, the CDR3 is TGTGCCAGCACTGCGGGACAGTCTACCTCCTACAATGAGCAGTTCTTC. It translates to CASTAGQSTSYNEQFF.

V gene TRBV18 combines with J gene TRBJ2-1; a weak D match, TRBD2 (5 bases). The CDR3 consists of 17 residues. Germline V lookup: CDR1 KGHSH, CDR2 LQKENI. V was pared by 4 bases and J by 0 bases, with 16 bases between. The CDR3 region is CASSRGGWESSYNEQFF. The CDR3 region has the DNA TGTGCCAGCTCACGAGGTGGTTGGGAGAGCTCCTACAATGAGCAGTTCTTC. Full variable domain (rest looked up from reference TRBV18 and TRBJ2-1): NAGVMQNPRHLVRRRGQEARLRCSPMKGHSHVYWYRQLPEEGLKFMVYLQKENIIDESGMPKERFSAEFPKEGPSILRIQQVVRGDSAAYFCASSRGGWESSYNEQFFGPGTRLTVL.

The chain is built from TRBV5-5 and TRBJ2-3, with no clear D. CDR1 and CDR2 from the germline V gene are SGHKS and YYEKEE (reference sequence). The CDR3 consists of 17 residues. The ends were cut back, 4 bases at V and 5 bases at J, with 23 bases in the middle. The CDR3 spells CASSPRWNDRRVDTQYF. CDR3 in DNA: TGTGCCAGCAGCCCTCGGTGGAACGACCGAAGGGTAGATACGCAGTATTTT.

CDR3 in amino acids: CASSEHRTGGARGYTF. For the CDR3, the DNA is TGTGCCAGCAGTGAGCACCGGACAGGGGGCGCGAGGGGCTACACCTTC. J is TRBJ1-2 and V is TRBV25-1, with 11 bases that match TRBD1. V was pared by 3 bases and J by 8 bases, with 11 bases of the junction left unmatched. This CDR3 has 16 amino acids. Germline CDR1 reads MGHDK; CDR2 reads SYGVNS.

The chain joins TRBV18 to TRBJ2-1; D gene uncertain. The germline V gene encodes CDR1 KGHSH and CDR2 LQKENI. V was pared by 5 bases and J by 7 bases, with 12 bases between. This CDR3 spans 13 amino acids. CDR3 DNA sequence: TGTGCCAGCTCATCGGACCCGAGGAATGAGCAGTTCTTC. This encodes CASSSDPRNEQFF.

V is TRBV7-2 and J is TRBJ2-6; D remains ambiguous. Trimming stripped 3 bases from V and 0 bases from J, with 9 bases between. Per germline, CDR1 SGHTA and CDR2 FQGNSA. The CDR3 is made up of 16 amino acids. CDR3 in DNA: TGTGCCAGCAGCTTGCTCAGGATCTCTGGGGCCAACGTCCTGACTTTC. Protein: CASSLLRISGANVLTF.

The chain is built from TRBV27 and TRBJ2-1; 13 bases are shared with TRBD2. From germline, CDR1 is MNHEY and CDR2 SMNVEV (reference sequence). CDR3 length: 19 amino acids. The trim removed 5 bases at V and 0 bases at J, leaving 10 bases unmatched. CDR3: CASSPLTSGRRSSYNEQFF. The CDR3 DNA sequence: TGTGCCAGCAGTCCCCTGACTAGCGGGAGGCGTAGCTCCTACAATGAGCAGTTCTTC.

The chain is built from TRBV21-1 and TRBJ2-7; the tabulated D call, TRBD1, remains unverified against the DNA. TRBV21-1 is a known pseudogene. The CDR3 has 12 residues. CDR3 protein: CASSGGSYEQYF. The CDR3 DNA reads TGTGCCAGCTCAGGGGGCTCCTACGAGCAGTACTTC.

This clone has only one observation. The gene calls are TRBV7-2 and TRBJ2-5, with 9 positions matching TRBD2. Germline V gene lookup returns CDR1 SGHTA and CDR2 FQGNSA. The CDR3 spans 15 residues. V trimming: 4 bases; J trimming: 5 bases; junction bases outside the gene matches: 8. The CDR3 reads CASSSQGLAMETQYF. The DNA of the CDR3 is TGTGCCAGCAGCTCCCAGGGACTAGCTATGGAGACCCAGTACTTC. The full variable domain, in which reference TRBV7-2 and TRBJ2-5 provide the parts outside the CDR3, is GAGVSQSPSNKVTEKGKDVELRCDPISGHTALYWYRQSLGQGLEFLIYFQGNSAPDKSGLPSDRFSAERTGGSVSTLTIQRTQQEDSAVYLCASSSQGLAMETQYFGPGTRLLVL.

The CDR3 nucleotides are TGCAGCATTAATGGTGGACAGCCGAACACCGGGGAGCTGTTTTTT. Its protein is CSINGGQPNTGELFF. The rearrangement uses TRBV29-1 and TRBJ2-2, with TRBD1 as a possible D gene (6 bases). The CDR3 consists of 15 residues. Per the germline V gene, CDR1 is SQVTM and CDR2 is ANQGSEA. V was clipped by 8 bases and J by 0 bases, with 16 bases between them.

V usage is TRBV7-8 and J usage is TRBJ2-7; TRBD2 matches 8 bases. Trimming removed 5 bases from V and 3 bases from J; junction bases left unmatched: 12. Germline V CDR1 and CDR2: SGHVS, FQNEAQ. This CDR3 is 16 amino acids long. The CDR3 DNA reads as TGTGCCAGCAGCCCTTTGACTAGCGCTAACCTCTACGAGCAGTACTTC. Its translation: CASSPLTSANLYEQYF. The whole variable domain, filled in from reference TRBV7-8 and TRBJ2-7, reads GAGVSQSPRYKVAKRGQDVALRCDPISGHVSLFWYQQALGQGPEFLTYFQNEAQLDKSGLPSDRFFAERPEGSVSTLKIQRTQQEDSAVYLCASSPLTSANLYEQYFGPGTRLTVT.

The rearrangement uses TRBV6-5 and TRBJ2-7; TRBD1 is a possible D gene (5 bases). Germline assignment: CDR1 MNHEY and CDR2 SVGAGI. This CDR3 contains 16 residues. Trimming took off 3 bases at V and 1 base at J, with 16 bases between the two ends. The CDR3 is CASSYRGGWGSYEQYF. The CDR3 DNA reads as TGTGCCAGCAGTTATAGGGGCGGTTGGGGATCCTACGAGCAGTACTTC.

The CDR3 DNA sequence: TGCAGCGTTGAAGATAGGGTGACTAGCCCGAGGTACCCCTACAATGAGCAGTTCTTC. This encodes CSVEDRVTSPRYPYNEQFF. This chain uses TRBV29-1 with TRBJ2-1; TRBD2 aligns across 7 bases. J was trimmed by 2 bases and V by 0 bases; bases with no gene match: 16. Germline CDR1 SQVTM, CDR2 ANQGSEA. The CDR3 runs to 19 residues.

The chain is built from TRBV19 and TRBJ1-2, with a weak D call TRBD1 (5 bases). The CDR3 has 13 residues. V was clipped by 1 base and J by 6 bases, with 9 bases between them. Germline CDR1 is LNHDA and CDR2 is SQIVND (reference sequence). The CDR3 coding sequence is TGTGCCAGTAGTATAGGACCAGGGAATGGCTACACCTTC. Protein: CASSIGPGNGYTF. Using reference TRBV19 and TRBJ1-2 for the parts outside the CDR3, the full variable domain is DGGITQSPKYLFRKEGQNVTLSCEQNLNHDAMYWYRQDPGQGLRLIYYSQIVNDFQKGDIAEGYSVSREKKESFPLTVTSAQKNPTAFYLCASSIGPGNGYTFGSGTRLTVV.

The chain couples TRBV6-6 to TRBJ2-3; tentative D call: TRBD1 (5 bases). The CDR3 contains 15 residues. Looked up from germline, CDR1 is MNHNY and CDR2 is SVGAGI (reference sequence). V was clipped by 4 bases and J by 3 bases, with 14 bases between them. This chain's CDR3 is CASSFGRTSTDTQYF. The CDR3 DNA reads as TGTGCCAGCAGTTTCGGCAGGACATCGACAGATACGCAGTATTTT.

The chain recombines TRBV5-1 with TRBJ2-7; 13 bases are a match to TRBD2. Germline trimming cut 0 bases from V and 7 bases from J; bases unmatched to any gene: 10. Looked up from germline, CDR1 is SGHRS and CDR2 is YFSETQ. CDR3 length: 17 residues. As DNA, the CDR3 is TGCGCCAGCAGCTTGGTGGGATTGGGACTAGCGGGACGGGAGCAGTACTTC. Protein product: CASSLVGLGLAGREQYF.

This chain joins TRBV29-1 and TRBJ2-5; tentatively, D is TRBD1 (6 bases). V dropped 0 bases and J dropped 5 bases, with 10 bases sitting between them. CDR3 length: 13 amino acids. Germline V gives CDR1 SQVTM, CDR2 ANQGSEA. CDR3 nucleotides: TGCAGCGTTGAAGACAGGGGACGGGAGACCCAGTACTTC. As protein: CSVEDRGRETQYF.

J is TRBJ2-7 and V is TRBV6-1, with D possibly being TRBD1 (6 bases). Germline CDR1 is MNHNS and CDR2 is SASEGT. V was clipped by 11 bases and J by 3 bases, with 20 bases between them. The CDR3 contains 14 residues. CDR3 protein: CARLRGTRLYEQYF. The CDR3 coding sequence is TGTGCCCGCCTCCGAGGGACACGACTCTACGAGCAGTACTTC.